This T cell receptor beta chain comes out of a study of identical twins. A single record per CDR3 protein comes from TCRdb applying MiXCR to the 5' RACE reads. The sample has over 550,000 distinct CDR3 sequences, around 7.5% seen once; the top ten hold roughly 1.6%. The V and J ends lost 3 bases and 7 bases respectively, with 12 bases between them. The V gene's germline CDR1 is SNHLY and CDR2 FYNNEI. The CDR3 length is 13 residues. With regard to this clonotype: Its antigen is not identified.

Findings and limits, study-wide: Zero-insertion findings could be partly confounded by invariant cells (MAIT and iNKT cells). Abundant beta clonotypes from cord blood bore fewer insertions; memory repertoires lacked this pattern. Low generation-probability sequences were in excess among twin-shared out-of-frame alpha sequences.

The sample was also reused in another study, on yellow fever vaccine responses in identical twins.

This receptor was taken from a woman aged 18-30 years in good health. The chain carries TRBV2 and TRBJ2-5; TRBD1 is a possible D gene (6 bases). The specimen sequenced was PBMCs. The CDR3 sequence is CASSDPRGGTQYF. In nucleotides, the CDR3 is TGTGCCAGCAGTGATCCCAGAGGGGGGACCCAGTACTTC. Based on the CDR3 plus reference TRBV2 and TRBJ2-5, the full variable domain is EPEVTQTPSHQVTQMGQEVILRCVPISNHLYFYWYRQILGQKVEFLVSFYNNEISEKSEIFDDQFSVERPDGSNFTLKIRSTKLEDSAMYFCASSDPRGGTQYFGPGTRLLVL.